These T cell receptor beta chains were read from a single sample in a study of T cell responses to AZD1222 COVID-19 vaccine. Repertoires were generated with immunoSEQ multiplex PCR, while TCRdb's copy carries only in-frame clones and drops some. Among 110,000 or so clones listed, roughly 88% were seen once. The sample consisted of peripheral blood, taken 28 days after the second AZD1222 dose. All receptors derive from an adult who received the AZD1222 COVID-19 vaccine. CDR3s include the opening cysteine and the closing phenylalanine or tryptophan. The D gene is left open where the match is weak. Clone size is not always given. Where it is, it says once, few, many or a class for expanded clones.

NA | NA | TRBJ1-1 | TRBV19 | CASIPDRVNTEAFF | TGTGCCAGTATTCCAGACAGAGTGAACACTGAAGCTTTCTTT
TRBD1 | NA | TRBJ1-2 | TRBV5-6 | CASSFWPGTGVSYGYTF | TGTGCCAGCAGCTTTTGGCCCGGGACAGGGGTTAGCTATGGCTACACCTTC
TRBD1 | NA | TRBJ2-7 | TRBV5-1 | CASSLAGGQGLNEQYF | TGCGCCAGCAGCTTGGCCGGTGGACAGGGACTCAACGAGCAGTACTTC
TRBD1 | NA | TRBJ1-4 | TRBV6-5 | CASSNGGTGSEKLFF | TGTGCCAGCAGTAACGGGGGGACAGGGAGTGAAAAACTGTTTTTT
NA | NA | TRBJ2-7 | TRBV18 | CASSPQGGAVPNEQYF | TGTGCCAGCTCACCCCAGGGGGGGGCAGTTCCCAACGAGCAGTACTTC
NA | NA | TRBJ2-7 | TRBV3-1/TRBV3-2 | CASSQDPGMIYEQYF | TGTGCCAGCAGCCAAGATCCAGGGATGATCTACGAGCAGTACTTC
NA | NA | TRBJ1-4 | TRBV6-2/TRBV6-3 | CASSLPANEKLFF | TGTGCCAGCAGTCTACCGGCTAATGAAAAACTGTTTTTT
NA | NA | TRBJ1-2 | TRBV7-9 | CASTLLQGVNYGYTF | TGTGCCAGCACCTTATTACAGGGAGTCAACTATGGCTACACCTTC
TRBD1 | NA | TRBJ2-3 | TRBV10-3 | CAISRQGEYSDTQYF | TGTGCCATCAGCAGACAGGGGGAATACTCAGATACGCAGTATTTT
NA | NA | TRBJ1-1 | TRBV28 | CASRPGDMNTEAFF | TGTGCCAGCAGGCCGGGAGATATGAACACTGAAGCTTTCTTT
NA | NA | TRBJ2-7 | TRBV4-3 | CASSPQPSYEQYF | TGCGCCAGCAGCCCCCAACCCTCCTACGAGCAGTACTTC
TRBD2 | NA | TRBJ2-1 | TRBV5-5 | CASSGGLAVYNEQFF | TGTGCCAGCAGCGGGGGACTAGCGGTTTACAATGAGCAGTTCTTC
NA | NA | TRBJ1-2 | TRBV6-5 | CASRVDSSKGYTF | TGTGCCAGCAGGGTGGACAGCAGCAAGGGCTACACCTTC
TRBD1 | NA | TRBJ1-6 | TRBV7-2 | CASSTRTGGNSPLHF | TGTGCCAGCAGCACCCGGACAGGGGGAAATTCACCCCTCCACTTT
TRBD1 | NA | TRBJ1-5 | TRBV29-1 | CSVTLTGGNQPQHF | TGCAGCGTTACATTGACAGGGGGCAATCAGCCCCAGCATTTT
NA | NA | TRBJ1-1 | TRBV6-5 | CASRRGEGGDTEAFF | TGTGCCAGCAGAAGGGGGGAAGGGGGGGACACTGAAGCTTTCTTT
NA | NA | TRBJ2-4 | TRBV5-1 | CASSLGKENIQYF | TGCGCCAGCAGCTTGGGGAAGGAAAACATTCAGTACTTC
NA | NA | TRBJ2-2 | TRBV6-1 | CASSELGGGELFF | TGTGCCAGCAGTGAATTGGGGGGCGGGGAGCTGTTTTTT
TRBD1 | NA | TRBJ2-5 | TRBV15 | CATSGPDRGLQETQYF | TGTGCCACCAGCGGTCCCGACAGGGGATTGCAAGAGACCCAGTACTTC
TRBD1 | NA | TRBJ1-1 | TRBV3-1/TRBV3-2 | CASSQVDRATEAFF | TGTGCCAGCAGCCAAGTGGACAGGGCTACTGAAGCTTTCTTT
NA | NA | TRBJ2-2 | TRBV10-3 | CAITSGGNTGELFF | TGTGCCATCACCTCAGGAGGGAACACCGGGGAGCTGTTTTTT
TRBD2 | NA | TRBJ2-3 | TRBV3-1/TRBV3-2 | CASSRGLAGGANLNTQYF | TGTGCCAGCAGCAGGGGACTAGCGGGGGGGGCGAATTTAAATACGCAGTATTTT
TRBD1 | NA | TRBJ2-1 | TRBV6-2/TRBV6-3 | CASSYPPQTGTRNNEQFF | TGTGCCAGCAGTTACCCGCCCCAGACAGGGACCCGAAACAATGAGCAGTTCTTC
NA | NA | TRBJ1-4 | TRBV6-2/TRBV6-3 | CASSRDPANEKLFF | TGTGCCAGCAGTCGGGATCCGGCTAATGAAAAACTGTTTTTT
NA | NA | TRBJ2-2 | TRBV18 | CASSPTGRTGELFF | TGTGCCAGCTCACCGACAGGGAGGACCGGGGAGCTGTTTTTT
NA | NA | TRBJ1-1 | TRBV12-3/TRBV12-4 | CASSLLQYTEAFF | TGTGCCAGCAGTTTACTCCAATACACTGAAGCTTTCTTT
NA | NA | TRBJ1-1 | TRBV7-9 | CASSLAGGGKAFF | TGTGCCAGCAGCTTAGCTGGGGGCGGGAAAGCTTTCTTT
NA | NA | TRBJ1-5 | TRBV27 | CASSLSGNQPQHF | TGTGCCAGCAGTTTATCAGGGAATCAGCCCCAGCATTTT
NA | NA | TRBJ1-5 | TRBV10-2 | CASRGSSNQPQHF | TGCGCCAGCAGGGGGTCTAGCAATCAGCCCCAGCATTTT
NA | NA | TRBJ1-2 | TRBV6-5 | CASSYSGDNNYGYTF | TGTGCCAGCAGTTACTCGGGGGACAACAACTATGGCTACACCTTC
TRBD1 | NA | TRBJ1-2 | TRBV27 | CASTRAGGVGYTF | TGTGCCAGCACAAGGGCAGGGGGCGTTGGCTACACCTTC
TRBD1 | NA | TRBJ1-5 | TRBV4-2 | CASSQGQGGSQPQHF | TGTGCCAGCAGCCAAGGGCAGGGGGGGAGTCAGCCCCAGCATTTT
NA | NA | TRBJ1-3 | TRBV6-5 | CASSYGQHYSGNTIYF | TGTGCCAGCAGTTACGGACAGCATTACTCTGGAAACACCATATATTTT
TRBD1 | few | TRBJ1-4 | TRBV6-6 | CASIRGQVAEKLFF | TGTGCCAGCATCAGAGGACAGGTGGCTGAAAAACTGTTTTTT
TRBD2 | NA | TRBJ2-1 | TRBV10-3 | CAISEGGLAGGNEQFF | TGTGCCATCAGTGAGGGTGGGCTAGCGGGGGGGAATGAGCAGTTCTTC
NA | NA | TRBJ2-1 | TRBV11-3 | CASSISSMSYNEQFF | TGTGCCAGCAGCATATCTAGTATGTCCTACAATGAGCAGTTCTTC
TRBD1 | NA | TRBJ1-1 | TRBV27 | CASSSPTRGNEAFF | TGTGCCAGCAGTTCACCCACCAGGGGGAACGAAGCTTTCTTT
NA | NA | TRBJ2-6 | TRBV10-3 | CATGYSGANVLTF | TGTGCCACCGGTTACTCTGGGGCCAACGTCCTGACTTTC
NA | NA | TRBJ1-5 | TRBV28 | CATELPPPPGNQPQHF | TGTGCCACCGAACTTCCACCTCCTCCGGGAAATCAGCCCCAGCATTTT
NA | NA | TRBJ1-5 | TRBV19 | CASSIGRQFNQPQHF | TGTGCCAGTAGTATAGGTAGGCAGTTCAATCAGCCCCAGCATTTT
NA | NA | TRBJ2-7 | TRBV3-1/TRBV3-2 | CASSQGDGRSSYEQYF | TGTGCCAGCAGCCAAGGCGACGGGCGAAGCTCCTACGAGCAGTACTTC
TRBD2 | NA | TRBJ2-1 | TRBV20-1 | CSASPVPGTSGWINEQFF | TGCAGTGCTAGTCCCGTGCCCGGGACTAGCGGGTGGATCAATGAGCAGTTCTTC
NA | NA | TRBJ1-2 | TRBV5-8 | CASSIRGTVSNYGYTF | TGTGCCAGCAGCATACGGGGGACGGTGTCTAACTATGGCTACACCTTC
TRBD1 | once | TRBJ2-7 | TRBV6-6 | CASGSTGDYEQYF | TGTGCCAGCGGGTCAACAGGGGACTACGAGCAGTACTTC
TRBD1 | few | TRBJ1-1 | TRBV5-8 | CASSWGQADSEAFF | TGTGCCAGCAGCTGGGGACAGGCAGACTCTGAAGCTTTCTTT
NA | NA | TRBJ1-1 | TRBV20-1 | CSASAGNTEAFF | TGCAGTGCTAGTGCCGGGAACACTGAAGCTTTCTTT
NA | NA | TRBJ1-2 | TRBV6-5 | CASSLGPYGYTF | TGTGCCAGCTCTTTGGGTCCCTATGGCTACACCTTC
TRBD1 | NA | TRBJ1-6 | TRBV28 | CASRQWTGSNNSPLHF | TGTGCCAGCAGACAATGGACAGGGAGCAATAATTCACCCCTCCACTTT
TRBD2 | NA | TRBJ2-5 | TRBV4-2 | CASSQGNSGGAETQYF | TGTGCCAGCAGCCAAGGGAATAGCGGGGGGGCGGAGACCCAGTACTTC
NA | once | TRBJ1-1 | TRBV7-9 | CASSLGGPPTEAFF | TGTGCCAGCAGCTTAGGTGGGCCCCCCACTGAAGCTTTCTTT
NA | NA | TRBJ1-4 | TRBV20-1 | CSARPGEKLFF | TGCAGTGCTAGGCCGGGGGAAAAACTGTTTTTT
NA | NA | TRBJ1-2 | TRBV7-2 | CASSLGPSSNYGYTF | TGTGCCAGCAGCTTAGGACCCAGTTCTAACTATGGCTACACCTTC
NA | NA | TRBJ1-2 | TRBV4-3 | CASSPESTNYGYTF | TGCGCCAGCAGCCCGGAATCTACTAACTATGGCTACACCTTC
TRBD2 | NA | TRBJ2-5 | TRBV7-7 | CASSLGGGNQETQYF | TGTGCCAGCTCCTTGGGCGGGGGGAACCAAGAGACCCAGTACTTC
NA | NA | TRBJ2-7 | TRBV5-6 | CASSFGSAREQYF | TGTGCCAGCAGCTTTGGGTCCGCGCGCGAGCAGTACTTC
NA | NA | TRBJ2-7 | TRBV3-1/TRBV3-2 | CASSQGGGSYEQYF | TGTGCCAGCAGCCAAGGAGGGGGGTCCTACGAGCAGTACTTC
NA | NA | TRBJ1-2 | TRBV7-8 | CASSSFGTPRF | TGTGCCAGCAGCTCTTTCGGGACCCCCCGATTC
NA | NA | TRBJ2-1 | TRBV6-5 | CATAAMGLDEQFF | TGTGCCACCGCCGCGATGGGGTTGGATGAGCAGTTCTTC